The source of this T cell receptor beta chain is a study of blood T cell repertoires in COVID-19. About the research overall: The origin of the acute and convalescent COVID-19 samples was the United States, Italy and Spain. PBMCs, B-cell-depleted T cells, or T cells provided the cDNA or gDNA that made up the material.

Germline assignment: CDR1 KGHSH and CDR2 LQKENI. Trimming took 2 bases from V and 3 from J, leaving 11 bases between them. This CDR3 spans 14 amino acids. TCRdb keeps only in-frame clones here, not all; method: immunoSEQ multiplex PCR. The data show 220,000 or so clones, 70% to 85% seen once. The sequencing input was PBMCs or T cells enriched from blood (not recorded which). V gene TRBV18 combines with J gene TRBJ2-7, with D perhaps TRBD1 (6 bases). The clonotype comes from a woman aged 60-70 years who had recovered from COVID-19. CDR3 sequence (DNA): TGTGCCAGCTCACCAGGGGACATTGGCTACGAGCAGTACTTC. This gives the protein CASSPGDIGYEQYF.